The entry below gives a single T cell receptor beta chain sequence along with its context. The data were taken from a study of blood T cell repertoires in COVID-19. As for the study in general: Acute and convalescent COVID-19 samples came from the United States, Italy and Spain. The analysed material was cDNA or gDNA that came from T cells, B-cell-depleted T cells, or PBMCs.

Cohorts were determined from participant-reported clinical history. The CDR3 contains 15 residues. CDR1 and CDR2 (germline): SGHNT, YYREEE (reference sequence). After removal of 0 bases from V and 8 bases from J, the junction contained 7 bases not matched to a gene. In the authors' methods: From reference gene primer amplification, estimates of nucleated cell counts were derived. The table came from immunoSEQ multiplex PCR; TCRdb's copy has only in-frame clones and leaves some out. That table furnishes V, J and clone size, whereas the DNA furnished D and trimming. The sample lists approximately 220,000 clones; roughly 87% were seen once.

The sequencing input was PBMCs or T cells enriched from blood (not recorded which). The chain combines TRBV5-4 with TRBJ2-1; 8 bases map to TRBD1. This sequence was found in a woman aged 30 to 39 with acute COVID-19. CDR3 nucleotide sequence: TGTGCCAGCAGCTTGGCAGGGGGCATGGTCGATGAGCAGTTCTTC. The encoded protein is CASSLAGGMVDEQFF.